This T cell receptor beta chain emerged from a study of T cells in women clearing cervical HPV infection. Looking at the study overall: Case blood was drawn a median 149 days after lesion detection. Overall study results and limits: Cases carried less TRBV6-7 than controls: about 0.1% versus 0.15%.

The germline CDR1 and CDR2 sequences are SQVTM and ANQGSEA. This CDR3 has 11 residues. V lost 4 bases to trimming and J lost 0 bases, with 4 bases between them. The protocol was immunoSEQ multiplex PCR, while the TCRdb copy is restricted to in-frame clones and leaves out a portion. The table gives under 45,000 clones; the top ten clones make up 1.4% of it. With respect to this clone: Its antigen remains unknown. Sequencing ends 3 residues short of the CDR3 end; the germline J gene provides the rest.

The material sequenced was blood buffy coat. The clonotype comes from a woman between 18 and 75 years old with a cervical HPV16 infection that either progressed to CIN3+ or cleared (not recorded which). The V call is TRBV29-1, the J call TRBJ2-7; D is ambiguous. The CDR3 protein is CSVAGSYEQYF. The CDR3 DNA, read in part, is TGCAGCGTTGCAGGCTCCTACGAG.